This TCR beta chain was observed in a study of cytomegalovirus exposure and HLA in healthy donors. General study results and limits: CMV antigen specificity was confirmed in vitro for three CMV-associated chains.

Method: immunoSEQ multiplex PCR; TCRdb's copy keeps in-frame clones and lacks some. The repertoire holds under 400,000 clones, with approximately 86% as singletons. This clone was seen a few times. Its antigen remains unidentified. Sequenced sample: PBMCs. The source of this sequence is a man aged 25 to 40 in good health and CMV-seronegative.

CDR3 amino acids: CASRYRRNTEAFF. In nucleotides, the CDR3 is TGTGCCAGCCGGTACCGCCGAAACACTGAAGCTTTCTTT. The chain joins TRBV21-1 to TRBJ1-1. TRBV21-1 is described as a pseudogene. The CDR3 runs 13 residues.